The present TCR beta chain was sequenced within a study of blood T cells in healthy people across ages. General study results and limits: No conclusive comparison of naive versus antigen-experienced cells was possible with unsorted PBMCs.

Details on this clonotype: What it binds is unknown.

The CDR3 sequence is 14 residues long. V shed 0 bases and J shed 0 bases, with 8 bases lying between them. Per germline, CDR1 SQVTM and CDR2 ANQGSEA. Each donor's blood draw was ten milliliters of peripheral blood. No fewer than 7 million PBMCs went into each sample. With a J-beta primer mix and a sample-barcoded 5' primer, a second PCR ran about 7 to 11 cycles. TCRdb re-analysed the 5' RACE reads in MiXCR, keeping a single row per CDR3 protein. This table holds fewer than 700,000 distinct CDR3 sequences, 40% to 45% found once. The chain uses TRBV29-1 and TRBJ2-5; D remains ambiguous. The sequencing input was blood. This clonotype originated in an older man in good health. In nucleotides, the CDR3 is TGCAGCGTTGAAGATACAAGTTACCAAGAGACCCAGTACTTC. The encoded protein is CSVEDTSYQETQYF.